One and the same sample provided the 29 T cell receptor delta chains below, sequenced in a study of delta chains in infants with herpesvirus infections. Reverse transcription of PBMC RNA used primers specific for the gamma and delta chains. TCRdb called clones from the RT-PCR reads again using CATT. The sample records approximately 1,300 delta-chain clones, nearly 35% being singletons. The specimen comprised peripheral blood, sampled at time point 1 of longitudinal follow-up. These receptors originate from a human donor who was a Ugandan infant, either HIV-exposed or HIV-unexposed (not recorded which).

Concerning this clone itself: This likely traces to a read error, being one base from a far larger clone. The V gene is TRDV1, the J gene TRDJ1; 9 bases line up with TRDD3. The germline V gene has CDR1 TSWWSYY and CDR2 QGS. V dropped 2 bases and J dropped 8; count of bases not matched to a gene: 15. CDR3 length: 17 residues. CDR3 loop: CALGEGVYAGGYTKLIF. Written as DNA, the CDR3 is TGTGCTCTTGGGGAAGGAGTCTACGCCGGGGGATACACCAAACTCATCTTT.

By proportion, this clone is large. The V gene is TRDV2, the J gene TRDJ3, with 13 bases identical to TRDD3. The ends lost 4 bases at V and 2 bases at J; junction bases unmatched: 10. This CDR3 is built from 20 residues. Germline V gives CDR1 GEAIGNYY, CDR2 EKD. The CDR3 reads CACDAVLGDTQTWDTRQMFF. CDR3 coding DNA: TGTGCCTGTGATGCGGTACTGGGGGATACGCAGACCTGGGACACCCGACAGATGTTTTTC.

This clone was picked up a small number of times. This rearrangement joins TRDV2 to TRDJ3, with 13 bases lining up with TRDD3. Trimming cost V 3 bases and J 3 bases; bases outside gene matches: 10. Germline values: CDR1 GEAIGNYY, CDR2 EKD. This CDR3 region has 20 residues. The DNA of the CDR3 is TGTGCCTGTGACTCCTTACTGGGGGATACGAGGAACTGGGACACCCGACAGATGTTTTTC. Translation gives CACDSLLGDTRNWDTRQMFF.

By share, this clone counts as medium-sized (0.01 to 0.1%). The chain joins TRDV1 to TRDJ1, with 11 positions matching TRDD3. The CDR3 is 19 amino acids. V lost 0 bases and J lost 4; bases outside the gene matches: 13. Germline V gene sequence: CDR1 TSWWSYY, CDR2 QGS. The DNA of the CDR3 is TGTGCTCTTGGGGAACTTGGCCCTCCGTACTGGGGGATAAGCGATAAACTCATCTTT. Translated: CALGELGPPYWGISDKLIF.

This clone qualifies as medium-sized. The chain uses TRDV1 and TRDJ1; 8 nucleotides align to TRDD3. Germline V lookup: CDR1 TSWWSYY, CDR2 QGS. The CDR3 spans 23 residues. V shed 1 base, J shed 0 bases, and the junction held 25 bases outside the gene matches. Written as DNA, the CDR3 is TGTGCTCTTGGGGAACCTGAGGCCCTTAGTCTCCCTTTACTGGGGGCCAACACCGATAAACTCATCTTT. This sequence encodes CALGEPEALSLPLLGANTDKLIF.

This clone is termed medium-sized. The chain has TRDV1 and TRDJ1, with 9 positions matching TRDD3. CDR3 length: 18 amino acids. The germline gives CDR1 TSWWSYY, CDR2 QGS. With 3 bases clipped from V and 7 bases from J, the junction kept 18 bases outside the gene matches. The CDR3 loop is CALGDISYWGKPYGKLIF. Written as DNA, the CDR3 is TGTGCTCTTGGGGATATTTCCTACTGGGGGAAACCGTACGGTAAACTCATCTTT.

V and J are TRDV2 and TRDJ3; TRDD3 aligns across 10 bases. This CDR3 has 19 amino acids. V gave up 0 bases and J gave up 0 bases; unmatched junction bases: 4. The V gene's germline CDR1 is GEAIGNYY and CDR2 EKD. The CDR3 protein is CACDTAGGYASWDTRQMFF. The CDR3 DNA sequence: TGTGCCTGTGACACCGCGGGGGGATACGCCTCCTGGGACACCCGACAGATGTTTTTC.

By proportion, this clone is large (0.1 to 1%). Other DNA sequences in this sample translate to the same CDR3. V and J are TRDV2 and TRDJ3; D not certain. There are 14 residues in the CDR3. V was clipped by 2 bases and J by 5 bases, with 6 bases between them. Germline V CDR1 and CDR2: GEAIGNYY, EKD. The CDR3 DNA reads TGTGCCTGTGACATACTCGGGGACACCCGACAGATGTTTTTC. Its protein product is CACDILGDTRQMFF.

This clone counts as medium-sized. The V gene is TRDV1, the J gene TRDJ1; D is possibly TRDD2 (6 bases). This CDR3 is 19 amino acids long. CDR1 and CDR2 (germline): TSWWSYY, QGS. V lost 0 bases to trimming and J lost 2 bases, with 22 bases between them. The CDR3 bases are TGTGCTCTTGGGGAACTGACCTTCCCACAGCGGGAGCTAACCGATAAACTCATCTTT. Protein: CALGELTFPQRELTDKLIF.

Within the sample, this clone is medium-sized (0.01 to 0.1%). J is TRDJ1 and V is TRDV1; D perhaps matches TRDD2 (6 bases). Trimming left V 3 bases short and J 5 bases short, with 16 bases between. The CDR3 has 15 residues. CDR1 is TSWWSYY, CDR2 QGS, per germline. The CDR3 DNA is TGTGCTCTTGGGGATCCCTCCTACAAGGGGGATAAACTCATCTTT. This gives the protein CALGDPSYKGDKLIF.

Worth noting for this clone: A read error is likely here: a far larger clone is one base away. V usage is TRDV2 and J usage is TRDJ3; D is ambiguous. The CDR3 is made up of 17 amino acids. Per the germline V gene, CDR1 is GEAIGNYY and CDR2 is EKD. With 0 bases removed from V and 5 bases from J, the gap between germline ends came to 13 bases. DNA for the CDR3: TGTGCCTGTGACACCGTGGAGAGTCGGGGGGACACCCGACAGATGTTTTTC. It translates to CACDTVESRGDTRQMFF.

The rearrangement uses TRDV2 and TRDJ1; D gene uncertain. Trimming took 0 bases from V and 5 from J, leaving 0 bases between them. The germline CDR1 and CDR2 sequences are GEAIGNYY and EKD. The CDR3 is made up of 10 amino acids. Here the CDR3 DNA reads TGTGCCTGTGACACCGATAAACTCATCTTT. This gives the protein CACDTDKLIF.

As for this clone: A far bigger clonotype differs at one base, so this is likely a read error. The sample carries other DNA sequences with the same CDR3. This chain connects TRDV1 to TRDJ1; 9 nucleotides align to TRDD3. The CDR3 contains 17 residues. With V trimmed by 2 bases and J by 8 bases, 15 bases remained unmatched. The germline V gene has CDR1 TSWWSYY and CDR2 QGS. In DNA form, the CDR3 reads TGTGCTCTTGGGGAAGGAGCCTACGCCGGGGGATACACAAAACTCATCTTT. It yields the protein CALGEGAYAGGYTKLIF.

The chain recombines TRDV1 with TRDJ1; no definite D call. The germline V gene encodes CDR1 TSWWSYY and CDR2 QGS. The ends were cut back, 0 bases at V and 0 bases at J, with 14 bases in the middle. The CDR3 loop spans 17 amino acids. DNA of the CDR3: TGTGCTCTTGGGGAACTCGTGTCTCCCCCGTACACCGATAAACTCATCTTT. Its translation is CALGELVSPPYTDKLIF.

In this sample, this clone turned up a few times. The J gene is given as TRDJ2, and the V gene is not called. The CDR3 runs 11 residues. In DNA, the CDR3 is TGTGCTAGTGCTTTGACAGCACAACTCTTCTTT. Protein: CASALTAQLFF.

In its sample, this clone ranks as medium-sized. The rearrangement links TRDV1 to TRDJ1, with 8 nucleotides matching TRDD3. V shed 1 base, J shed 0 bases, and the junction held 13 bases outside the gene matches. Germline V lookup: CDR1 TSWWSYY, CDR2 QGS. The CDR3 runs 19 residues. The CDR3 DNA reads as TGTGCTCTTGGGGAACGGACCCTACTGGGGGCCATTTACACCGATAAACTCATCTTT. This sequence encodes CALGERTLLGAIYTDKLIF.

This chain links TRDV1 with TRDJ1; TRDD2 is a possible D gene (5 bases). Trimming stripped 4 bases from V and 7 bases from J, with 37 bases between. CDR1 TSWWSYY and CDR2 QGS come from the germline V gene. This CDR3 region has 21 residues. The CDR3 DNA follows: TGTGCTCTTGGGGTTCTTCCCTTACGTACCTCATCTCCCATCTTGACGGGTAAACTCATCTTT. It is translated as CALGVLPLRTSSPILTGKLIF.

As regards this clone: With a much larger clone just one base away, this may be a read error. The chain links TRDV1 to TRDJ1, with a possible D match to TRDD2 (6 bases). This CDR3 is built from 15 residues. CDR1 is TSWWSYY, CDR2 QGS, per germline. CDR3 coding DNA: TGTGCTATTGGGGAACAGGCATTCCTAAGCTTTAGACTCATCTTT. This gives the protein CAIGEQAFLSFRLIF.

Sample share makes this clone large (0.1 to 1%). Other DNA sequences in the sample encode the same CDR3. The J gene is TRDJ3, the V gene TRDV2; D unresolved. Trimming took 0 bases from V and 0 from J, leaving 14 bases between them. The CDR3 is 19 amino acids. In germline, CDR1 is GEAIGNYY, CDR2 EKD. The CDR3 nucleotides are TGTGCCTGTGACACCGTGCGGGACCCTAGCTCCTGGGACACCCGACAGATGTTTTTC. Its translation: CACDTVRDPSSWDTRQMFF.

This clone is categorized as medium-sized. Additional DNA sequences in this sample encode the identical CDR3. The V and J genes are TRDV1 and TRDJ3; tentatively, D is TRDD3 (5 bases). The V gene's germline CDR1 is TSWWSYY and CDR2 QGS. The CDR3 covers 17 residues. V was clipped by 4 bases and J by 2 bases, with 12 bases between them. CDR3 nucleotides: TGTGCTCTTGGGGCGGAAGGGGGTCCCTGGGACACCCGACAGATGTTTTTC. Amino acid sequence: CALGAEGGPWDTRQMFF.

For this clone: This likely traces to a read error, being one base from a far larger clone. This chain's CDR3 is CALGELPYWGRASRAYTDKLIF. As DNA, the CDR3 is TGTGCTCTTGGGGAACTCCCGTACTGGGGCCGAGCAAGCAGGGCGTACACCGATAAACTCATCTTT. V is TRDV1 and J is TRDJ1, with 7 bases identical to TRDD3. Germline V gene sequence: CDR1 TSWWSYY, CDR2 QGS. The CDR3 covers 22 residues. J gave up 0 bases and V 0 bases, and 22 bases lay outside the gene matches.

This clone was recorded only once. A single base separates this from a much larger clone, so it may be a read error. This rearrangement joins TRDV3 to TRDJ1; 8 positions match TRDD3. V lost 5 bases to trimming and J lost 4 bases; unmatched junction nucleotides: 15. CDR3 size: 15 residues. Germline CDR1 is TVYSNPD and CDR2 is GDNSRS (reference sequence). CDR3 residues: CAAAQSLGVLDKLIF. Here the CDR3 DNA reads TGTGCCGCCGCCCAGTCACTGGGGGTACTCGATAAACTCATCTTT. Full variable domain (remainder filled in from reference TRDV3 and TRDJ1): CDKVTQSSPDQTVASGSEVVLLCTYDTVYSNPDLFWYRIRPDYSFQFVFYGDNSRSEGADFTQGRFSVKHILTQKAFHLVISPVRTEDSATYYCAAAQSLGVLDKLIFGKGTRVTVEP.

Note on this clone: One base away lies a much larger clone, so this may be a sequencing read error. The CDR3 coding sequence is TGTGCTCACAGCCGTGGGGAGTTAGGTACCGATAAACTCATCTTT. Translating it yields CAHSRGELGTDKLIF. The chain links TRDV1 to TRDJ1, with a tentative D call TRDD3 (5 bases). Germline CDR1 reads TSWWSYY; CDR2 reads QGS. Deletions cut 10 bases from V and 2 bases from J, with 20 bases between. This CDR3 is built from 15 residues.

This clone has only a few counts. A read error is the likely source, as a far larger clone sits one nucleotide away. Other DNA sequences from this sample encode an identical CDR3 as well. The CDR3 coding sequence is TGTGCCTCTGATTACTGGGGGTTGTACACCGATAAACTCATCTTT. Translation gives CASDYWGLYTDKLIF. The chain couples TRDV3 to TRDJ1, with 8 bases fitting TRDD3. V gave up 4 bases and J gave up 0 bases; unmatched junction bases: 10. This CDR3 is built from 15 residues. Germline CDR1 and CDR2: TVYSNPD and GDNSRS (reference sequence). The full variable domain, its missing parts supplied by reference TRDV3 and TRDJ1, is CDKVTQSSPDQTVASGSEVVLLCTYDTVYSNPDLFWYRIRPDYSFQFVFYGDNSRSEGADFTQGRFSVKHILTQKAFHLVISPVRTEDSATYYCASDYWGLYTDKLIFGKGTRVTVEP.

A remark on this clone: Being one base from a much bigger clone, this may be a read error. The sample contains more than one DNA sequence encoding this CDR3. V gene TRDV3 combines with J gene TRDJ1, with 9 nucleotides matching TRDD3. The CDR3 length is 17 residues. Germline V gene lookup returns CDR1 TVYSNPD and CDR2 GDNSRS (reference sequence). CDR3 bases: TGTGCCTGCCAAGGGCTGCTGGGGGATCCACAGACCGATAAACTCATCTTC. It yields the protein CACQGLLGDPQTDKLIF.

In regard to this clone: Being one base from a much bigger clone, this may be a read error. The chain couples TRDV2 to TRDJ2; 7 bases agree with TRDD3. CDR1 is GEAIGNYY, CDR2 EKD, per germline. The CDR3 has 14 amino acids. CDR3 protein: CAYDTWGSTAQLFF. The CDR3, as DNA: TGTGCCTATGACACCTGGGGGTCGACAGCACAACTCTTCTTT.

In regard to this clone: A much more abundant neighbour one base away suggests this may be a read error. Other DNA sequences from this sample encode an identical CDR3 as well. This chain connects TRDV1 to TRDJ1; 11 nucleotides line up with TRDD3. V shed 5 bases, J shed 2 bases, and the junction held 28 bases outside the gene matches. CDR3 length equals 23 residues. Per germline, CDR1 TSWWSYY and CDR2 QGS. The CDR3, as DNA: TGTGCTCTTGGGCTCCCCTTCCCGACCCGACCTGGGGGTGGGGGATACGCTACCGATAAACTCATCTTT. Its protein product is CALGLPFPTRPGGGGYATDKLIF.

CDR3 loop: CALGDPPDRYTDKLIF. The CDR3 coding sequence is TGTGCTCTTGGGGATCCCCCCGATAGGTACACCGATAAACTCATCTTT. This chain uses TRDV1 with TRDJ1; no clear D. V lost 3 bases and J 0 bases, leaving 14 bases between the germline ends. There are 16 residues in the CDR3. CDR1 is TSWWSYY, CDR2 QGS, per germline.

By its share, this clone is medium-sized. The rearrangement links TRDV1 to TRDJ1, with TRDD3 as a possible D gene (6 bases). CDR3 length equals 15 residues. With 1 base removed from V and 6 bases from J, the gap between germline ends came to 15 bases. CDR1 and CDR2 from the germline V gene are TSWWSYY and QGS. Here the CDR3 DNA reads TGTGCTCTTGGGGAACGGCTACTGGGACCTAATAAACTCATCTTT. It yields the protein CALGERLLGPNKLIF.